Included here is one T cell receptor (beta chain) sequence, with context. This clone was detected only a few times. Its antigen is still unknown. The sample holds no much larger clone one base away, and base qualities are not on file. Collaborating institutions collected whole blood in K2EDTA tubes following their own protocols. Collaborator samples were shipped for TCRbeta analysis as frozen whole blood, isolated PBMCs, or DNA extracted from either sample type. The immunoSEQ Assay, a bias-controlled multiplex PCR, was used to amplify TCRbeta CDR3 regions from genomic DNA. The authors' pipeline ran thus. The number of nucleated cells in each sample was estimated by amplification of reference gene primers within the assay. To quantify the absolute abundance of each unique TCRbeta CDR3 rearrangement, sequence reads were collapsed and filtered. For each sample, productive Simpson clonality was calculated by taking the square root of Simpson's diversity index across productive rearrangements. Here the immuneACCESS table is served through TCRdb, limited to in-frame sequences with V and J called. Missing clones are a known gap in these copies; in checked studies unresolved V genes cover under half, and the rest lacks a known reason. Clonal size and the V and J genes are those of that table, whereas D and trimming came from the DNA. The sample data list roughly 160,000 clones, and about 88% of these were observed just once. Around 25% of the sample comes from the top ten.

The CDR3 runs 16 amino acids, cysteine and phenylalanine included. Just CDR3 DNA is preserved here, 48 bases in frame from base 1. CDR1 and CDR2, looked up from the germline V gene, are KGHSH and LQKENI. Ends trimmed: V by 2 bases, J by 4 bases; bases unmatched to a gene: 7. The data were taken from a study of blood T cell repertoires in COVID-19 (dated by TCRdb to 2018 to 2021). Context from the whole study: The collaborator samples originated in the United States, Italy and Spain and spanned the acute and convalescent phases of COVID-19. Where HLA class I and class II types were available, the types were taken from metadata supplied by the sample provider, not from assay-based typing. Nearly every sample came with metadata listing a de-identified subject ID, COVID-19 status, age in years and sex. Samples came from the ongoing ImmuneRACE study (first 160 participants) plus 1,254 subjects from 6 global collaborators. The material from the prospective study consisted of cDNA or gDNA derived from T cells, B-cell-depleted T cells, or PBMCs. Deeply sampled blood TCRbeta repertoires from subjects exposed to, actively infected with, or recovered from COVID-19 were included in the dataset. A freely available public database, intended as a resource for researchers studying the immune response to SARS-CoV-2, is where the repertoires were released. Study-wide conclusions, independent of this receptor: How much clinical and demographic metadata was included differed by source and by participant, and the metadata was provided uncurated.

This TCR was sampled from a man aged 60 to 69 with acute or convalescent COVID-19. The chain is made from TRBV18 and TRBJ2-1; 8 middle bases align to TRBD2. Sequenced input: peripheral blood. The CDR3 protein sequence reads: CASSPISGSGYNEQFF. The sequenced DNA is TGTGCCAGCTCACCAATAAGCGGGAGTGGGTACAATGAGCAGTTCTTC.